Only a few counts were recorded for the clone carrying this T cell receptor (beta chain). Its antigen is still unknown. The data belong to a study of cytomegalovirus exposure and HLA in healthy donors. Findings of the study overall: Most TCRs appeared rarely, but some public TCRs recurred in many donors. The tendency of first-cohort TCR clusters to co-occur in the 120 or so validation repertoires was the finding of a later analysis.

Some clones are missing from TCRdb's copy, which holds only in-frame ones; the method was immunoSEQ multiplex PCR. The table has roughly 330,000 clones, about nine tenths seen once. This clonotype was sampled from a woman aged 25 to 45 in good health and CMV-seropositive. Specimen: PBMCs.

CDR3 in DNA: TGTGCCAGCAGCTTAAATCCAGGAACCGGGGAGCTGTTTTTT. Its protein product is CASSLNPGTGELFF. V and J are TRBV7-3 and TRBJ2-2; unclear D gene. The CDR3 consists of 14 residues. V was clipped by 1 base and J by 5 bases, with 8 bases between them. Germline loops: CDR1 SGHTA, CDR2 FQGTGA. Supplemented by reference TRBV7-3 and TRBJ2-2, the full variable domain reads GAGVSQTPSNKVTEKGKYVELRCDPISGHTALYWYRQSLGQGPEFLIYFQGTGAADDSGLPNDRFFAVRPEGSVSTLKIQRTERGDSAVYLCASSLNPGTGELFFGEGSRLTVL.